The 23 T cell receptor beta chains in this list originate from one sample, sequenced in a study of T cell responses to AZD1222 COVID-19 vaccine. Clones were sequenced by immunoSEQ multiplex PCR, and TCRdb holds only the in-frame ones, with some missing. Here the sample spans approximately 85,000 clones, 80% to 90% being singletons. This specimen was peripheral blood, taken on day 0 of AZD1222 vaccination. Receptors were obtained from an adult in good health.

V and J are TRBV14 and TRBJ1-1; the match to TRBD1 covers 8 bases. Germline V gene sequence: CDR1 SGHDN, CDR2 FVKESK. V lost 5 bases, J lost 4 bases, and 6 bases stayed unmatched. This CDR3 has 14 amino acids. The CDR3 DNA is TGTGCCAGCAGCACGCAGGGGGCGATCACTGAAGCTTTCTTT. Translated: CASSTQGAITEAFF.

This chain links TRBV5-8 with TRBJ1-6, with TRBD1 as a possible D gene (5 bases). Germline lookup yields CDR1 SGHTS and CDR2 YDEGEE. The CDR3 loop spans 17 amino acids. V was trimmed by 5 bases and J by 1 base, leaving 16 bases between them. CDR3 DNA sequence: TGTGCCAGCAGACCTCCCGGGACCCGATCCTATAATTCACCCCTCCACTTT. Translated: CASRPPGTRSYNSPLHF.

V is TRBV4-1 and J is TRBJ1-1; D not resolved. CDR1 and CDR2 from the germline V gene are MGHRA and YSYEKL. V dropped 1 base and J dropped 1 base, with 7 bases sitting between them. The CDR3 sequence is 14 residues long. The CDR3 bases are TGCGCCAGCAGCCAAGGGGGAACGAACACTGAAGCTTTCTTT. Translating gives CASSQGGTNTEAFF.

The chain joins TRBV5-8 to TRBJ1-5; D unclear. The CDR3 is 16 residues long. Per germline, CDR1 SGHTS and CDR2 YDEGEE. V was shortened by 0 bases and J by 1 base, with 11 bases between the two germline ends. This CDR3 is CASSLDRSQSNQPQHF. CDR3 sequence (DNA): TGTGCCAGCAGCTTGGATCGCAGCCAAAGCAATCAGCCCCAGCATTTT.

The chain has TRBV28 and TRBJ1-5; D ambiguous. The CDR3 length is 16 residues. The V end was cut by 8 bases, the J end by 5 bases, with 22 bases between. The V gene's germline CDR1 is MDHEN and CDR2 SYDVKM. The CDR3 DNA reads TGTGCCAGCCTTGGAGCCCTATACGGAGCGGATCAGCCCCAGCATTTT. This gives the protein CASLGALYGADQPQHF.

The V gene is TRBV10-2, the J gene TRBJ2-7; no clear D. This CDR3 comprises 16 residues. Trimming removed 2 bases at V and 3 bases at J, with 17 bases between. Germline V gene data show CDR1 as WSHSY and CDR2 as SAAADI. CDR3 sequence: CASSEPDMEWVYEQYF. CDR3 bases: TGCGCCAGCAGTGAGCCTGACATGGAATGGGTCTACGAGCAGTACTTC.

The chain recombines TRBV7-3 with TRBJ1-1; tentatively, D is TRBD1 (5 bases). The V gene's germline CDR1 is SGHTA and CDR2 FQGTGA. The CDR3 is made up of 19 amino acids. Deletions cut 1 base from V and 0 bases from J, with 21 bases between. This CDR3 reads CASSLSGTDGRDMNTEAFF. In nucleotides, the CDR3 is TGTGCCAGCAGCTTAAGCGGGACGGATGGGAGGGATATGAACACTGAAGCTTTCTTT.

The V call is TRBV29-1, the J call TRBJ2-3; 7 nucleotides align to TRBD1. There are 14 residues in the CDR3. The ends lost 5 bases at V and 0 bases at J; junction bases unmatched: 5. Germline V gene sequence: CDR1 SQVTM, CDR2 ANQGSEA. DNA of the CDR3: TGCAGCGTTAACGACAGGGCAAGCACAGATACGCAGTATTTT. Protein product: CSVNDRASTDTQYF.

V is TRBV7-6 and J is TRBJ2-5; 7 bases are shared with TRBD2. Per germline, CDR1 SGHVS and CDR2 FNYEAQ. V shed 4 bases, J shed 5 bases, and the junction held 13 bases outside the gene matches. The CDR3 is 16 amino acids. The CDR3 DNA reads as TGTGCCAGCAGCTCAAGCGGGGCGACCCGCCGGGAGACCCAGTACTTC. This sequence encodes CASSSSGATRRETQYF. The full variable domain, completed using reference TRBV7-6 and TRBJ2-5, is GAGVSQSPRYKVTKRGQDVALRCDPISGHVSLYWYRQALGQGPEFLTYFNYEAQQDKSGLPNDRFSAERPEGSISTLTIQRTEQRDSAMYRCASSSSGATRRETQYFGPGTRLLVL.

The chain joins TRBV5-1 to TRBJ1-1; 7 nucleotides align to TRBD1. Germline CDR1 SGHRS, CDR2 YFSETQ. The length of the CDR3 is 15 residues. V was clipped by 2 bases and J by 1 base; unmatched bases: 5. Here the CDR3 reads CASSFEYRGNTEAFF. DNA of the CDR3: TGCGCCAGCAGCTTTGAGTACAGGGGGAACACTGAAGCTTTCTTT. Full variable domain (rest looked up from reference TRBV5-1 and TRBJ1-1): KAGVTQTPRYLIKTRGQQVTLSCSPISGHRSVSWYQQTPGQGLQFLFEYFSETQRNKGNFPGRFSGRQFSNSRSEMNVSTLELGDSALYLCASSFEYRGNTEAFFGQGTRLTVV.

The chain couples TRBV5-1 to TRBJ2-5; unclear D gene. This CDR3 has 12 amino acids. The V end lost 5 bases, the J end lost 2 bases, and 7 bases lay between the germline ends. Germline CDR1 is SGHRS and CDR2 is YFSETQ. The CDR3 sequence is CASREQQETQYF. CDR3 sequence (DNA): TGCGCCAGCAGGGAACAGCAAGAGACCCAGTACTTC. The full variable domain, in which reference TRBV5-1 and TRBJ2-5 provide the parts outside the CDR3, is KAGVTQTPRYLIKTRGQQVTLSCSPISGHRSVSWYQQTPGQGLQFLFEYFSETQRNKGNFPGRFSGRQFSNSRSEMNVSTLELGDSALYLCASREQQETQYFGPGTRLLVL.

This clone is a singleton in its sample. This chain connects TRBV15 to TRBJ2-1; the D gene is possibly TRBD2 (6 bases). The CDR3 sequence is 15 residues long. CDR1 and CDR2 (germline): LNHNV, YYDKDF (reference sequence). The V end lost 1 base, the J end lost 0 bases, and 7 bases lay between the germline ends. CDR3 sequence: CATSRAGSSYNEQFF. Written as DNA, the CDR3 is TGTGCCACCAGCAGAGCCGGGAGCTCCTACAATGAGCAGTTCTTC.

The V gene is TRBV10-3, the J gene TRBJ2-7; TRBD1 matches 7 bases. From germline, CDR1 is ENHRY and CDR2 SYGVKD. The CDR3 is made up of 14 amino acids. After removal of 6 bases from V and 2 bases from J, the junction contained 7 bases not matched to a gene. The CDR3 nucleotides read TGTGCCATCAGATCCGGGACAGAGACCTACGAGCAGTACTTC. Encoded protein: CAIRSGTETYEQYF.

The CDR3 DNA sequence: TGTGCCAGCAGTCTCCGGGACAGGGCCGGCAATGAGCAGTTCTTC. It yields the protein CASSLRDRAGNEQFF. This chain links TRBV27 with TRBJ2-1; the match to TRBD1 covers 9 bases. The trim removed 5 bases at V and 6 bases at J, leaving 8 bases unmatched. The CDR3 length is 15 residues. Germline CDR1 is MNHEY and CDR2 is SMNVEV (reference sequence).

This clone was detected once. J is TRBJ2-1 and V is TRBV11-3; D is possibly TRBD1 (5 bases). The CDR3 has 19 amino acids. Trimming left V 0 bases short and J 2 bases short, with 20 bases between. Looked up from germline, CDR1 is SGHNT and CDR2 is YENEEA. CDR3 sequence reads: CASSLEAGPSRAPYNEQFF. For the CDR3, the DNA is TGTGCCAGCAGCTTAGAGGCAGGGCCCAGCCGTGCGCCCTACAATGAGCAGTTCTTC.

The gene calls are TRBV11-3 and TRBJ2-1; maybe TRBD1 (6 bases). Germline CDR1 reads SGHNT; CDR2 reads YENEEA. V was shortened by 1 base and J by 7 bases, with 11 bases between the two germline ends. This CDR3 spans 14 amino acids. The CDR3 sequence: CASSLAGHFNEQFF. The DNA of the CDR3 is TGTGCCAGCAGCTTAGCGGGACATTTTAATGAGCAGTTCTTC.

The rearrangement links TRBV18 to TRBJ2-5; D is possibly TRBD2 (6 bases). V dropped 0 bases and J dropped 6 bases, with 11 bases sitting between them. The CDR3 loop spans 14 amino acids. Looked up from germline, CDR1 is KGHSH and CDR2 is LQKENI. The CDR3 sequence: CASSPPSGRQTQYF. CDR3 nucleotide sequence: TGTGCCAGCTCACCACCGTCGGGGAGGCAGACCCAGTACTTC.

The chain joins TRBV6-4 to TRBJ1-2; no firm D call. The germline gives CDR1 MRHNA, CDR2 SNTAGT. The V end was cut by 6 bases, the J end by 5 bases, with 13 bases between. This CDR3 is built from 13 residues. DNA for the CDR3: TGTGCCAGCAGCAGAGGCAGGTCTTATGGCTACACCTTC. The encoded protein is CASSRGRSYGYTF.

Notes on this clone: Germline is not matched at one junction end, which may reflect a read error. V and J are TRBV2 and TRBJ2-7, with 12 bases matching TRBD2. Germline CDR1 and CDR2: SNHLY and FYNNEI. The CDR3 length is 13 residues. Here the CDR3 DNA reads TGTGCCAGCAGTGACGGACTAGCGGGGCCCCGGGACTTC. Residues: CASSDGLAGPRDF.

This sequence joins TRBV19 and TRBJ2-3; TRBD1 might be the D (6 bases). CDR1 and CDR2 from the germline V gene are LNHDA and SQIVND (reference sequence). V lost 4 bases to trimming and J lost 3 bases, with 17 bases between them. CDR3 size: 16 residues. The chain's CDR3 is CASSTKDRLSTDTQYF. CDR3 DNA: TGTGCCAGTAGTACTAAAGACAGGTTATCTACAGATACGCAGTATTTT.

Turning to this clone: The sample has other DNA sequences that encode this CDR3 too. The V call is TRBV3-1 (or the pseudogene TRBV3-2), the J call TRBJ2-7; D is unresolved. This CDR3 is 13 amino acids long. Germline CDR1 is LGHDT and CDR2 is YNNKEL (reference sequence). Trimming left V 3 bases short and J 1 base short, with 7 bases between. The CDR3 here is CASSQGISYEQYF. The DNA for the CDR3 is TGTGCCAGCAGCCAGGGCATTTCCTACGAGCAGTACTTC.

The gene calls are TRBV7-9 and TRBJ2-5; TRBD2 agrees at 11 bases. CDR3 length: 15 amino acids. With V trimmed by 5 bases and J by 5 bases, 7 bases remained unmatched. Germline values: CDR1 SEHNR, CDR2 FQNEAQ (reference sequence). DNA for the CDR3: TGTGCCAGCAGCACCCGACTAGCGGGGCGGGAGACCCAGTACTTC. As protein: CASSTRLAGRETQYF.

CDR3 in DNA: TGTGCCAGCAGCCAAGATCTGAAGTCAGAAGCTTTCTTT. Translating gives CASSQDLKSEAFF. J is TRBJ1-1 and V is TRBV3-1 (or the pseudogene TRBV3-2), with D unclear. CDR3 length: 13 residues. Trimming stripped 0 bases from V and 8 bases from J, with 10 bases between. The germline gives CDR1 LGHDT, CDR2 YNNKEL (reference sequence).